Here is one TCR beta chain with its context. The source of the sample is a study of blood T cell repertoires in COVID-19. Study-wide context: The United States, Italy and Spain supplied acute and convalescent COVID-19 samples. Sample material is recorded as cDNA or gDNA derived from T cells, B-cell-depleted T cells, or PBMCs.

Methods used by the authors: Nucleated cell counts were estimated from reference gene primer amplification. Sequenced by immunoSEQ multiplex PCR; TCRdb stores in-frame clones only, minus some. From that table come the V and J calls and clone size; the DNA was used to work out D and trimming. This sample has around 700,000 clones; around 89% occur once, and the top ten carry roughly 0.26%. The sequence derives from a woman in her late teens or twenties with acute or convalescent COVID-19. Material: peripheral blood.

The CDR3 protein is CAISPGIWNQPQHF. The CDR3 nucleotides are TGTGCCATCAGTCCCGGTATTTGGAATCAGCCCCAGCATTTT. The chain combines TRBV10-3 with TRBJ1-5, with D hard to call. In germline, CDR1 is ENHRY, CDR2 SYGVKD. The germline V and J ends were trimmed by 5 bases and 4 bases, with 12 bases remaining between them. The CDR3 has 14 amino acids.